This T cell receptor beta chain was profiled in a study of T cell responses to AZD1222 COVID-19 vaccine. Measured with immunoSEQ multiplex PCR; TCRdb has only the in-frame clones, and not every one. The profile shows about 120,000 clones, roughly 92% of them singletons. The CDR3 totals 12 residues. Germline CDR1 GTSNPN, CDR2 SVGIG (reference sequence). The V end lost 0 bases, the J end lost 5 bases, and 6 bases lay between the germline ends. The sequencing used peripheral blood, collected 28 days after the second AZD1222 dose. The chain has TRBV30 and TRBJ2-3; D is ambiguous. This receptor was taken from an adult who received the AZD1222 COVID-19 vaccine. CDR3 sequence (DNA): TGTGCCTGGAGTGTACCTGGAGATACGCAGTATTTT. Its translation is CAWSVPGDTQYF. Filled out from reference TRBV30 and TRBJ2-3, the complete variable domain reads SQTIHQWPATLVQPVGSPLSLECTVEGTSNPNLYWYRQAAGRGLQLLFYSVGIGQISSEVPQNLSASRPQDRQFILSSKKLLLSDSGFYLCAWSVPGDTQYFGPGTRLTVL.